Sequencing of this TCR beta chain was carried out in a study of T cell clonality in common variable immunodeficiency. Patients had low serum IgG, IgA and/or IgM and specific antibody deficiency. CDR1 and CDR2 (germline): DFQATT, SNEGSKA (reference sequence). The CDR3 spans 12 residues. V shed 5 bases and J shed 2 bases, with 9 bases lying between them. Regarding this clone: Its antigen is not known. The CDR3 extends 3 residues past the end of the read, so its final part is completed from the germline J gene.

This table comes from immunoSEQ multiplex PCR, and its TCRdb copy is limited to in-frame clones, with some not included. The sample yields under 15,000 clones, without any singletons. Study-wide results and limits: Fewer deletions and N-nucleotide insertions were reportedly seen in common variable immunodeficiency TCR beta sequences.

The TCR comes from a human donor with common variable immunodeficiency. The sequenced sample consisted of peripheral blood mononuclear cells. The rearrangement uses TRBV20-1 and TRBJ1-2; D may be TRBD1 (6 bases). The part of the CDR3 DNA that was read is TGCAGTGCTCATAGGGGGAACTATGGC. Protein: CSAHRGNYG. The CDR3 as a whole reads CSAHRGNYGYTF.